The 11 T cell receptor beta chains presented below share a single source sample, sequenced in a study of blood T cell repertoires in COVID-19. Using immunoSEQ multiplex PCR, the repertoire was profiled, and TCRdb retains in-frame clones only, with some absent. The data contain over 130,000 clones, around 84% of them singletons. The source material was peripheral blood. The receptors derive from a man in his 70s with acute or convalescent COVID-19.

The chain joins TRBV29-1 to TRBJ1-1; the match to TRBD1 covers 7 bases. V dropped 5 bases and J dropped 1; count of bases not matched to a gene: 4. Germline V CDR1 and CDR2: SQVTM, ANQGSEA. CDR3 length: 13 amino acids. CDR3 bases: TGCAGCGTTACAGGGGTTGGGAACACTGAAGCTTTCTTT. Encoded protein: CSVTGVGNTEAFF. The variable domain in full, completed from reference TRBV29-1 and TRBJ1-1, reads SAVISQKPSRDICQRGTSLTIQCQVDSQVTMMFWYRQQPGQSLTLIATANQGSEATYESGFVIDKFPISRPNLTFSTLTVSNMSPEDSSIYLCSVTGVGNTEAFFGQGTRLTVV.

The chain employs TRBV7-2 and TRBJ2-7, with 9 bases aligning to TRBD2. This CDR3 has 15 residues. With V trimmed by 4 bases and J by 5 bases, 9 bases remained unmatched. From germline, CDR1 is SGHTA and CDR2 FQGNSA. CDR3 sequence: CASSSTSGPGDEQYF. The CDR3, as DNA: TGTGCCAGCAGCTCGACTAGCGGCCCAGGTGACGAGCAGTACTTC. The full variable domain, its missing parts supplied by reference TRBV7-2 and TRBJ2-7, is GAGVSQSPSNKVTEKGKDVELRCDPISGHTALYWYRQSLGQGLEFLIYFQGNSAPDKSGLPSDRFSAERTGGSVSTLTIQRTQQEDSAVYLCASSSTSGPGDEQYFGPGTRLTVT.

In DNA, the CDR3 is TGTGCCAGCAGCCCCAAAGACAGGGAATATAATGGCTACACCTTC. It is translated as CASSPKDREYNGYTF. V gene TRBV13 combines with J gene TRBJ1-2; TRBD1 aligns across 7 bases. The trim removed 5 bases at V and 6 bases at J, leaving 12 bases unmatched. The CDR3 is 15 residues long. Germline V lookup: CDR1 PRHDT, CDR2 FYEKMQ (reference sequence).

The chain couples TRBV27 to TRBJ1-5; no firm D call. The V gene's germline CDR1 is MNHEY and CDR2 SMNVEV (reference sequence). The V end lost 5 bases, the J end lost 1 base, and 24 bases lay between the germline ends. This CDR3 is 19 amino acids long. CDR3 protein: CASSPDPFSRLTSNQPQHF. As DNA, the CDR3 is TGTGCCAGCAGTCCCGATCCATTCTCTCGACTTACAAGCAATCAGCCCCAGCATTTT.

This CDR3 is CASSLNIGVNEQFF. CDR3 coding DNA: TGTGCCAGCAGCTTAAATATAGGAGTTAATGAGCAGTTCTTC. The chain employs TRBV13 and TRBJ2-1, with D unclear. Trimming removed 2 bases from V and 7 bases from J, with 12 bases in between. CDR3 length equals 14 residues. Per germline, CDR1 PRHDT and CDR2 FYEKMQ (reference sequence).

V and J are TRBV19 and TRBJ2-7; D is perhaps TRBD2 (6 bases). Germline CDR1 LNHDA, CDR2 SQIVND (reference sequence). Trimming removed 6 bases from V and 3 bases from J, with 15 bases in between. This CDR3 has 14 residues. Here the CDR3 reads CASRSGGEIYEQYF. The DNA of the CDR3 is TGTGCCAGTAGGTCCGGAGGGGAAATCTACGAGCAGTACTTC.

The CDR3 coding sequence is TGTGCCAGTAGTATTGCACAGGGCGCGTACGAGCAGTACTTC. The encoded protein is CASSIAQGAYEQYF. The V and J genes are TRBV19 and TRBJ2-7; D might be TRBD1 (6 bases). The CDR3 sequence is 14 residues long. The germline V and J ends were trimmed by 3 bases and 4 bases, with 13 bases remaining between them. The germline V gene has CDR1 LNHDA and CDR2 SQIVND (reference sequence).

The rearrangement uses TRBV7-2 and TRBJ2-1; 11 bases fit TRBD2. The CDR3 is 14 residues long. Germline assignment: CDR1 SGHTA and CDR2 FQGNSA. With V trimmed by 8 bases and J by 4 bases, 4 bases remained unmatched. The CDR3 DNA reads TGTGCCAGCCGGGGACTAGCGGTTTACAATGAGCAGTTCTTC. It specifies CASRGLAVYNEQFF.

The chain combines TRBV4-1 with TRBJ1-5; TRBD1 matches 7 bases. The CDR3 spans 19 residues. J gave up 1 base and V 4 bases, and 16 bases lay outside the gene matches. The germline gives CDR1 MGHRA, CDR2 YSYEKL. This CDR3 is CASSPARATGIGSNQPQHF. CDR3 nucleotides: TGCGCCAGCAGCCCTGCTCGGGCGACAGGGATCGGGAGCAATCAGCCCCAGCATTTT.

The chain recombines TRBV11-2 with TRBJ1-5; no definite D call. The CDR3 runs to 13 residues. The germline gives CDR1 SGHAT, CDR2 FQNNGV. V was clipped by 0 bases and J by 6 bases, with 6 bases between them. The CDR3 nucleotides read TGTGCCAGCAGCTTAGAGCGTCGTCAGCCCCAGCATTTT. This encodes CASSLERRQPQHF.

The gene calls are TRBV12-3 or TRBV12-4 and TRBJ1-3, with D perhaps matching TRBD1 (5 bases). The V end lost 10 bases, the J end lost 3 bases, and 10 bases lay between the germline ends. CDR3 length equals 12 residues. CDR3 coding DNA: TGTGCCACGGGGGTCCGTGGAAACACCATATATTTT. Translating it yields CATGVRGNTIYF.